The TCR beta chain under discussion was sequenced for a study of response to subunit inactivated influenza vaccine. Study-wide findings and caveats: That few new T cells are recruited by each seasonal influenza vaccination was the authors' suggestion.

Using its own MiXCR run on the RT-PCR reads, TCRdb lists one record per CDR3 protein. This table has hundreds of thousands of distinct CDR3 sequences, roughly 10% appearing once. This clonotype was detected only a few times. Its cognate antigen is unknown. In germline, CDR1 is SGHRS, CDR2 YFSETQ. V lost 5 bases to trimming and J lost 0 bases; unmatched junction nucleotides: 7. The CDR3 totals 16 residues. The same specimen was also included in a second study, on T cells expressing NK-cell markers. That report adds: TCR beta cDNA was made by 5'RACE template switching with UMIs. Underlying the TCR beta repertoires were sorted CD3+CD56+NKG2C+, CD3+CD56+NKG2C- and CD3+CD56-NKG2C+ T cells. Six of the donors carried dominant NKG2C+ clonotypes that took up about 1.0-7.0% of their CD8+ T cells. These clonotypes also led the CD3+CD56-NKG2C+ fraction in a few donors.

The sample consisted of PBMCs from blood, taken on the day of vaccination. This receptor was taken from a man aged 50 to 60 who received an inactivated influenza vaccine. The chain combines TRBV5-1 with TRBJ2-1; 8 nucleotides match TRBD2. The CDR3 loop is CASRPSSGSSYNEQFF. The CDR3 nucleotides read TGCGCCAGCAGGCCGTCAAGCGGGAGCTCCTACAATGAGCAGTTCTTC.